This record concerns one T cell receptor (beta chain) sequence. This table comes from immunoSEQ multiplex PCR, and its TCRdb copy is limited to in-frame clones, with some not included. This table has approximately 58,000 clones, over 75% appearing once. Pretreatment and on-treatment blood mononuclear cell samples were taken, totaling between 1 and 8 time points per patient. The record originates from a study of PD-L1 blockade in urothelial cancer. Study context: Analyzed time points were 3 weeks (second dose) and 6 weeks after therapy began. A median blood sample held approximately 140,000 T cells and 80,000 or so unique TCRs.

The V and J ends lost 0 bases and 3 bases respectively, with 17 bases between them. The CDR3 sequence is 17 residues long. The germline V gene encodes CDR1 SGDLS and CDR2 YYNGEE. This sequence originates from a man between 65 and 85 years old with urothelial cancer. This sample comprised PBMCs, obtained around atezolizumab (anti-PD-L1) treatment. The chain recombines TRBV9 with TRBJ2-3; the D gene is possibly TRBD2 (6 bases). CDR3 sequence: CASSVGALGGVTDTQYF. CDR3 sequence (DNA): TGTGCCAGCAGCGTAGGGGCCCTAGGCGGGGTGACAGATACGCAGTATTTT.